This is a list of T cell receptor beta chains from one sample in a study of Ad26.COV2.S vaccination and SARS-CoV-2 variants. This table comes from immunoSEQ multiplex PCR, and its TCRdb copy is limited to in-frame clones, with some not included. Of hundreds of thousands of clones listed, over 75% are singletons. The specimen comprised peripheral blood, sampled in a trial of Ad26.COV2.S vaccine versus placebo. These receptor sequences come from a person between 18 and 65 years old who received the Ad26.COV2.S COVID-19 vaccine or a placebo. CDR3s include the opening cysteine and the closing phenylalanine or tryptophan. A D gene is named only where the DNA matches it firmly. The listing skips clone size in some rows; elsewhere it reads once, few, many or a size class.

TRBJ2-1	TRBD1	NA	TRBV24-1	CATSDLDAGTGRYNEQFF	TGTGCCACCAGTGATCTAGATGCCGGGACAGGGCGTTACAATGAGCAGTTCTTC
TRBJ1-1	NA	NA	TRBV6-2/TRBV6-3	CASSYSGWDTFDSEAFF	TGTGCCAGCAGTTACTCAGGCTGGGACACCTTTGACTCTGAAGCTTTCTTT
TRBJ2-4	TRBD1	NA	TRBV7-8	CASSSTGWTKNIQYF	TGTGCCAGCAGCTCGACAGGGTGGACCAAAAACATTCAGTACTTC
TRBJ2-3	NA	NA	TRBV4-3	CASSQDRIGSTDTQYF	TGCGCCAGCAGCCAAGACAGGATTGGGAGCACAGATACGCAGTATTTT
TRBJ1-6	TRBD1	NA	TRBV5-6	CASSLAGGQDYSPLHF	TGTGCCAGCAGCTTGGCCGGGGGACAGGACTATTCACCCCTCCACTTT
TRBJ2-7	NA	NA	TRBV2	CASSDGGGSYEQYF	TGTGCCAGCAGTGATGGTGGGGGTTCCTACGAGCAGTACTTC
TRBJ2-7	TRBD1	NA	TRBV19	CASSAGTGLSYEQYF	TGTGCCAGTAGTGCCGGGACAGGGTTGTCCTACGAGCAGTACTTC
TRBJ2-5	TRBD1	NA	TRBV6-2/TRBV6-3	CASSPWTGWETQYF	TGTGCCAGCAGCCCATGGACAGGGTGGGAGACCCAGTACTTC
TRBJ1-3	NA	NA	TRBV7-2	CASSLGGEGNTIYF	TGTGCCAGCAGCTTAGGAGGGGAAGGAAACACCATATATTTT
TRBJ2-1	NA	NA	TRBV19	CASSMIGDPDNEQFF	TGTGCCAGTAGTATGATCGGGGATCCGGACAATGAGCAGTTCTTC
TRBJ2-7	NA	NA	TRBV28	CASTPRTGNYEQYF	TGTGCCAGCACCCCTCGAACAGGAAACTACGAGCAGTACTTC
TRBJ1-2	TRBD1	NA	TRBV5-4	CASSQDRGQDGYTF	TGTGCCAGCAGCCAGGACAGGGGGCAGGATGGCTACACCTTC
TRBJ2-2	NA	NA	TRBV19	CASSIERGGELFF	TGTGCCAGTAGTATAGAAAGAGGCGGGGAGCTGTTTTTT
TRBJ2-3	TRBD2	NA	TRBV19	CASSSGTSGNTDTQYF	TGTGCCAGTAGTAGCGGGACTAGCGGAAACACAGATACGCAGTATTTT
TRBJ2-1	TRBD1	NA	TRBV15	CATSRVQGARRVRNEQFF	TGTGCCACCAGCAGAGTTCAGGGGGCGCGTAGAGTCCGCAATGAGCAGTTCTTC
TRBJ2-2	TRBD2	NA	TRBV10-3	CAITPSGLNTGELFF	TGTGCCATCACCCCTAGCGGACTGAACACCGGGGAGCTGTTTTTT
TRBJ2-1	NA	NA	TRBV5-1	CASSPDPQGQQFF	TGCGCCAGCAGCCCAGACCCCCAGGGACAGCAGTTCTTC
TRBJ2-1	TRBD2	NA	TRBV3-1/TRBV3-2	CASSHGLAGDNEQFF	TGTGCCAGCAGCCACGGACTAGCGGGAGACAATGAGCAGTTCTTC
TRBJ2-3	TRBD2	NA	TRBV4-1	CASSPFYVGAGDKGHTQYF	TGCGCCAGCAGCCCCTTCTATGTCGGAGCGGGAGATAAAGGCCATACGCAGTATTTT
TRBJ2-1	NA	NA	TRBV7-6	CASSLESGYNEQFF	TGTGCCAGCAGCTTAGAATCCGGTTACAATGAGCAGTTCTTC
TRBJ2-1	NA	NA	TRBV7-9	CASSLRGGIEQFF	TGTGCCAGCAGCTTGAGAGGCGGAATTGAGCAGTTCTTC
TRBJ2-7	NA	NA	TRBV27	CASSLTLSSYEQYF	TGTGCCAGCAGTTTGACTCTCAGCTCCTACGAGCAGTACTTC
TRBJ2-7	NA	once	TRBV4-3	CASSQEGALYEQYF	TGCGCCAGCAGCCAAGAGGGGGCCCTCTACGAGCAGTACTTC
TRBJ1-5	NA	NA	TRBV3-1/TRBV3-2	CASSQGGESNQPQHF	TGTGCCAGCAGCCAAGGGGGAGAAAGCAATCAGCCCCAGCATTTT
TRBJ2-1	NA	NA	TRBV20-1	CSARERGEQFF	TGCAGTGCTAGGGAACGGGGCGAGCAGTTCTTC
TRBJ1-1	TRBD1	NA	TRBV27	CASSIRGENTEAFF	TGTGCCAGCAGTATCAGGGGGGAGAACACTGAAGCTTTCTTT
TRBJ2-3	TRBD2	NA	TRBV19	CASGTSGTDTQYF	TGTGCCTCAGGGACTAGCGGCACAGATACGCAGTATTTT
TRBJ2-5	TRBD2	NA	TRBV6-2/TRBV6-3	CASSYWREKITQYF	TGTGCCAGCAGTTACTGGCGGGAGAAGATTACCCAGTACTTC
TRBJ1-3	NA	NA	TRBV6-5	CASSYSEGGGNTIYF	TGTGCCAGCAGTTACTCGGAGGGCGGCGGAAACACCATATATTTT
TRBJ2-1	TRBD2	NA	TRBV24-1	CATSREREQFF	TGTGCCACCTCGCGGGAGCGTGAGCAGTTCTTC
TRBJ2-1	NA	NA	TRBV4-3	CASSQGVGGGYNEQFF	TGCGCCAGCAGCCAGGGGGTAGGTGGGGGCTACAATGAGCAGTTCTTC
TRBJ1-4	NA	NA	TRBV6-6	CATQTASTNEKLFF	TGTGCCACCCAGACGGCATCAACTAATGAAAAACTGTTTTTT
TRBJ1-6	NA	NA	TRBV15	CATSRDLRGADSPLHF	TGTGCCACCAGCAGAGATCTCAGGGGCGCGGATTCACCCCTCCACTTT
TRBJ2-7	TRBD2	NA	TRBV11-2	CASSSRHITSGYYEQYF	TGTGCCAGCAGCTCCAGACATATTACTAGCGGGTACTACGAGCAGTACTTC
TRBJ2-2	NA	NA	TRBV6-5	CASSYSPNGELFF	TGTGCCAGCAGTTACTCTCCGAACGGGGAGCTGTTTTTT
TRBJ2-1	TRBD2	NA	TRBV5-5	CASSFLGVAGYNEQFF	TGTGCCAGCAGCTTCCTAGGGGTAGCGGGATACAATGAGCAGTTCTTC
TRBJ1-1	TRBD1	few	TRBV10-3	CAISRQGNTEAFF	TGTGCCATCAGCCGACAGGGGAACACTGAAGCTTTCTTT
TRBJ2-2	TRBD2	NA	TRBV29-1	CSVEVSGINTGELFF	TGCAGCGTTGAGGTCAGCGGGATCAACACCGGGGAGCTGTTTTTT
TRBJ2-1	TRBD1	NA	TRBV4-3	CASSQETGGWNEQFF	TGCGCCAGCAGCCAGGAGACAGGGGGATGGAATGAGCAGTTCTTC